The next 22 T cell receptor beta chains were all read from a single sample in a study of cytomegalovirus exposure and HLA in healthy donors. PCR used 60 Vbeta primers and 13 Jbeta primers. Sequenced by immunoSEQ multiplex PCR; TCRdb stores in-frame clones only, minus some. The sample records nearly 200,000 clones, 60% to 80% being singletons. The sequenced material came from PBMCs. These receptors all come from a young woman in good health and CMV-seropositive.

This chain connects TRBV27 to TRBJ1-2, with D tentatively TRBD1 (6 bases). Trimming took off 2 bases at V and 5 bases at J, with 18 bases between the two ends. This CDR3 contains 16 residues. Per the germline V gene, CDR1 is MNHEY and CDR2 is SMNVEV (reference sequence). The CDR3 spells CASSLNGDNNWYGYTF. The CDR3 nucleotides read TGTGCCAGCAGTTTAAACGGGGACAATAACTGGTATGGCTACACCTTC.

In this sample, this clone turned up a few times. This chain joins TRBV11-1 and TRBJ2-1; 14 bases are shared with TRBD2. Per germline, CDR1 SGHAT and CDR2 FQDESV (reference sequence). The CDR3 covers 17 residues. With 5 bases clipped from V and 0 bases from J, the junction kept 3 bases outside the gene matches. The CDR3 region is CASSRGTSGSSYNEQFF. DNA for the CDR3: TGTGCCAGCAGCCGAGGGACTAGCGGGAGCTCCTACAATGAGCAGTTCTTC.

The V call is TRBV5-4, the J call TRBJ2-7; TRBD1 agrees at 9 bases. The CDR3 loop spans 15 amino acids. Looked up from germline, CDR1 is SGHNT and CDR2 is YYREEE (reference sequence). V trimming: 5 bases; J trimming: 0 bases; junction bases outside the gene matches: 6. The DNA for the CDR3 is TGTGCCAGCAGGCCGACAGGGGGAGGCTCCTACGAGCAGTACTTC. Protein sequence: CASRPTGGGSYEQYF.

The V and J genes are TRBV4-2 and TRBJ1-1, with no clear D. The V end lost 3 bases, the J end lost 4 bases, and 18 bases lay between the germline ends. Germline CDR1 LGHNA, CDR2 YNFKEQ. There are 16 residues in the CDR3. The DNA for the CDR3 is TGTGCCAGCAGCCACCCCCCGGCGGAATTTGGCACTGAAGCTTTCTTT. Translating gives CASSHPPAEFGTEAFF.

This clone has only a few counts. The chain combines TRBV7-7 with TRBJ2-5; TRBD1 agrees at 9 bases. The CDR3 extends over 16 amino acids. Trimming cost V 4 bases and J 4 bases; bases outside gene matches: 10. Germline V CDR1 and CDR2: SSHAT, FNYEAQ (reference sequence). DNA for the CDR3: TGTGCCAGCAGCTCCCGAACGACAGGGGGAGGAGAGACCCAGTACTTC. Translated: CASSSRTTGGGETQYF.

The chain recombines TRBV5-5 with TRBJ1-4; tentative D call: TRBD1 (5 bases). V was pared by 1 base and J by 5 bases, with 12 bases between. Germline V lookup: CDR1 SGHKS, CDR2 YYEKEE (reference sequence). The CDR3 length is 15 residues. CDR3 coding DNA: TGTGCCAGCAGCTTGCGTGGAGGGGAAAATGAAAAACTGTTTTTT. This translates into CASSLRGGENEKLFF.

This chain connects TRBV11-3 to TRBJ2-2; TRBD2 matches at 10 bases. Germline V gene data show CDR1 as SGHNT and CDR2 as YENEEA. The CDR3 extends over 15 amino acids. V shed 5 bases and J 3 bases; nucleotides not matched to a gene: 3. CDR3 amino acids: CASSTGTSDTGELFF. CDR3 bases: TGTGCCAGCAGCACCGGGACTAGCGACACCGGGGAGCTGTTTTTT.

V gene TRBV19 combines with J gene TRBJ1-4, with 7 bases aligning to TRBD1. The J segment lost 7 bases and the V segment lost 6 bases, leaving 11 bases of the junction unmatched. This CDR3 contains 15 residues. The germline V gene has CDR1 LNHDA and CDR2 SQIVND (reference sequence). The CDR3 is CASRVAGTASEKLFF. The CDR3 DNA follows: TGTGCCAGTAGGGTCGCCGGGACAGCCAGTGAAAAACTGTTTTTT.

This clone has a single count. The chain recombines TRBV18 with TRBJ1-1, with 9 bases lining up with TRBD1. Germline V gene lookup returns CDR1 KGHSH and CDR2 LQKENI. This CDR3 is 14 amino acids long. V was pared by 3 bases and J by 5 bases, with 4 bases of the junction left unmatched. CDR3 amino acids: CASSPGQGRTEAFF. The CDR3 nucleotides read TGTGCCAGCTCACCTGGACAGGGGAGAACTGAAGCTTTCTTT.

V gene TRBV25-1 combines with J gene TRBJ2-7, with 8 positions matching TRBD2. CDR1 MGHDK and CDR2 SYGVNS come from the germline V gene. Losses at the gene ends were 6 bases for V and 3 bases for J; bases not matched to a gene: 7. CDR3 size: 14 residues. The CDR3 bases are TGTGCCAGCAGGCCCGGGACTAGATACTACGAGCAGTACTTC. Translating it yields CASRPGTRYYEQYF.

The rearrangement links TRBV4-2 to TRBJ1-6; 8 nucleotides line up with TRBD1. CDR3 size: 18 residues. Germline V gene lookup returns CDR1 LGHNA and CDR2 YNFKEQ. The trim removed 4 bases at V and 0 bases at J, leaving 8 bases unmatched. CDR3 bases: TGTGCCAGCAGCCCAGACGACAGGGGATACTCCTATAATTCACCCCTCCACTTT. Encoded protein: CASSPDDRGYSYNSPLHF.

The J gene is TRBJ2-7, the V gene TRBV28, with 10 nucleotides matching TRBD1. The CDR3 runs 15 residues. Looked up from germline, CDR1 is MDHEN and CDR2 is SYDVKM. Unmatched junction bases numbered 6, after V lost 5 bases and J lost 2 bases. This CDR3 is CASSPGTGAPYEQYF. The CDR3 DNA follows: TGTGCCAGCAGTCCTGGGACAGGGGCTCCCTACGAGCAGTACTTC.

V and J are TRBV11-2 and TRBJ2-3; 13 bases agree with TRBD2. J lost 3 bases, V lost 4 bases, and 4 bases had no gene match. This CDR3 is built from 16 residues. CDR1 is SGHAT, CDR2 FQNNGV, per germline. CDR3 nucleotides: TGTGCCAGCAGCTCTACTAGCGGGGGGGCAACAGATACGCAGTATTTT. Its protein product is CASSSTSGGATDTQYF.

Only a few counts were recorded for this clone. The V gene is TRBV11-2, the J gene TRBJ2-5, with 7 bases identical to TRBD2. The CDR3 has 15 amino acids. Germline CDR1 reads SGHAT; CDR2 reads FQNNGV. V lost 5 bases, J lost 1 base, and 7 bases stayed unmatched. The CDR3 bases are TGTGCCAGCAGCCCTCGGCCTAGCGGCCAAGAGACCCAGTACTTC. Amino acids: CASSPRPSGQETQYF. The full variable domain, its missing parts supplied by reference TRBV11-2 and TRBJ2-5, is EAGVAQSPRYKIIEKRQSVAFWCNPISGHATLYWYQQILGQGPKLLIQFQNNGVVDDSQLPKDRFSAERLKGVDSTLKIQPAKLEDSAVYLCASSPRPSGQETQYFGPGTRLLVL.

The chain carries TRBV2 and TRBJ2-2; the D gene is possibly TRBD2 (5 bases). Germline-derived CDR1 and CDR2 are SNHLY and FYNNEI. The CDR3 totals 14 residues. Trimming removed 7 bases from V and 4 bases from J, with 13 bases in between. The CDR3 here is CASKGWAGTGELFF. For the CDR3, the DNA is TGTGCCAGCAAGGGTTGGGCGGGCACCGGGGAGCTGTTTTTT.

Of note for this clone: The junction does not match germline at one end; this may be a read error. The chain is built from TRBV9 and TRBJ2-6, with 11 nucleotides matching TRBD1. Germline V gives CDR1 SGDLS, CDR2 YYNGEE. There are 17 residues in the CDR3. CDR3 amino acids: CAGSGDRGYSGANVLTF. The CDR3 nucleotides read TGTGCCGGCAGTGGGGACAGGGGGTACTCTGGGGCCAACGTCCTGACTTTC. Filled out from reference TRBV9 and TRBJ2-6, the complete variable domain reads DSGVTQTPKHLITATGQRVTLRCSPRSGDLSVYWYQQSLDQGLQFLIQYYNGEERAKGNILERFSAQQFPDLHSELNLSSLELGDSALYFCAGSGDRGYSGANVLTFGAGSRLTVL.

This clone was observed a single time. The rearrangement joins TRBV19 to TRBJ2-5; 11 bases map to TRBD1. With V trimmed by 10 bases and J by 5 bases, 6 bases remained unmatched. Germline lookup yields CDR1 LNHDA and CDR2 SQIVND (reference sequence). There are 13 residues in the CDR3. The CDR3 region is CATGQGAQETQYF. CDR3 DNA: TGTGCCACTGGACAGGGGGCTCAGGAGACCCAGTACTTC.

This chain joins TRBV11-2 and TRBJ2-3; 7 bases align to TRBD2. The CDR3 totals 12 residues. The ends lost 7 bases at V and 5 bases at J; junction bases unmatched: 3. The germline V gene encodes CDR1 SGHAT and CDR2 FQNNGV. CDR3 nucleotide sequence: TGTGCCAGCACTTTAGCGGGAGATACGCAGTATTTT. This translates into CASTLAGDTQYF.

The chain links TRBV9 to TRBJ1-1; 8 bases map to TRBD1. The CDR3 runs to 16 residues. J was trimmed by 0 bases and V by 0 bases; bases with no gene match: 4. Looked up from germline, CDR1 is SGDLS and CDR2 is YYNGEE. CDR3 in amino acids: CASSVGQGMMNTEAFF. CDR3 nucleotide sequence: TGTGCCAGCAGCGTAGGACAGGGGATGATGAACACTGAAGCTTTCTTT.

The chain couples TRBV5-4 to TRBJ2-7; TRBD2 matches at 14 bases. CDR3 size: 16 residues. Germline CDR1 reads SGHNT; CDR2 reads YYREEE (reference sequence). V was pared by 4 bases and J by 2 bases, with 5 bases of the junction left unmatched. CDR3 residues: CASSPGLAGATYEQYF. For the CDR3, the DNA is TGTGCCAGCAGCCCGGGACTAGCGGGAGCCACCTACGAGCAGTACTTC.

A few counts support this clone. This sequence joins TRBV28 and TRBJ2-3; 13 nucleotides line up with TRBD2. Trimming took 8 bases from V and 6 from J; bases not matched to a gene: 14. CDR1 is MDHEN and CDR2 is SYDVKM in the germline V gene. The CDR3 length is 17 residues. Here the CDR3 DNA reads TGTGCCAGCGTTGTGGACAAAATGGGACTAGCGGGGGATACGCAGTATTTT. Its protein product is CASVVDKMGLAGDTQYF.

The chain employs TRBV11-2 and TRBJ1-1; no clear D. The CDR3 is 13 amino acids. Germline V lookup: CDR1 SGHAT, CDR2 FQNNGV. V shed 5 bases and J shed 1 base, with 8 bases lying between them. The DNA of the CDR3 is TGTGCCAGCAGCCTGGAGCGGAACACTGAAGCTTTCTTT. Translation gives CASSLERNTEAFF.